This TCR beta chain was identified in a study of blood T cell repertoires in COVID-19. As for the study in general: There were acute and convalescent COVID-19 samples, and they came from the United States, Italy and Spain.

The CDR3 consists of 12 residues. Trimming removed 6 bases from V and 3 bases from J, with 12 bases in between. Germline loops: CDR1 GTSNPN, CDR2 SVGIG (reference sequence). The assay was immunoSEQ multiplex PCR, and TCRdb's table has in-frame clones only and misses some. The sample lists 350,000 or so clones, around 87% occurring once. Sequencing was carried out using peripheral blood. This TCR was sampled from a woman younger than 45 with COVID-19, enrolled during active disease. The rearrangement uses TRBV30 and TRBJ2-7, with a tentative D call TRBD1 (6 bases). The DNA of the CDR3 is TGTGCCTGCTCGGCAGGGGTCTACGAGCAGTACTTC. Translated, it gives CACSAGVYEQYF.